A single sample gave rise to the 5 T cell receptor beta chains below, sequenced in a study of control samples from healthy donors and cancer patients. The protocol was immunoSEQ multiplex PCR, while the TCRdb copy is restricted to in-frame clones and leaves out a portion. The sample records some 95,000 clones, around nine tenths being singletons. The specimen was blood. These receptors were taken from a human donor in good health. The donor label of this sample is uncertain.

This chain uses TRBV18 with TRBJ1-5; D remains ambiguous. Trimming shortened V by 4 bases and J by 0 bases, and 4 bases separated the two germline ends. The germline V gene encodes CDR1 KGHSH and CDR2 LQKENI. The CDR3 has 13 amino acids. The CDR3 spells CASSRSSNQPQHF. As DNA, the CDR3 is TGTGCCAGCTCACGGAGTAGCAATCAGCCCCAGCATTTT.

This clone showed up just once. V is TRBV27 and J is TRBJ2-1; D is unclear. Trimming stripped 4 bases from V and 12 bases from J, with 13 bases between. The CDR3 is 12 residues long. Germline CDR1 is MNHEY and CDR2 is SMNVEV (reference sequence). DNA for the CDR3: TGTGCCAGCAGTTCTACCCCGGCGCCGCAGTTCTTC. It specifies CASSSTPAPQFF.

Only a few counts were recorded for this clone. J is TRBJ1-6 and V is TRBV6-5; D not resolved. This CDR3 region has 13 residues. Trimming shortened V by 6 bases and J by 10 bases, and 13 bases separated the two germline ends. The germline V gene encodes CDR1 MNHEY and CDR2 SVGAGI. CDR3 sequence: CASRTETGSPLHF. CDR3 bases: TGTGCCAGCAGGACCGAGACGGGATCACCCCTCCACTTT.

This clone was recorded a few times. This chain uses TRBV3-1 (or the pseudogene TRBV3-2) with TRBJ2-5; 15 nucleotides line up with TRBD2. Germline CDR1 is LGHDT and CDR2 is YNNKEL (reference sequence). The CDR3 contains 17 residues. J lost 5 bases, V lost 1 base, and 5 bases had no gene match. CDR3 bases: TGTGCCAGCAGCCAAGGGACTAGCGGGGGGGCCGTGGAGACCCAGTACTTC. It yields the protein CASSQGTSGGAVETQYF.

This clone has a handful of counts. This rearrangement joins TRBV7-2 to TRBJ1-6; no reliable D call. Between the trimmed V and J ends, which lost 4 bases and 9 bases, there was a span of 19 bases. Per germline, CDR1 SGHTA and CDR2 FQGNSA. The CDR3 loop spans 16 amino acids. The CDR3: CASSSQDTRGSSPLHF. The CDR3 DNA sequence: TGTGCCAGCAGCTCCCAAGACACACGAGGAAGTTCACCCCTCCACTTT.